A selection of T cell receptor beta chains follows, all from one sample in a study of blood T cell repertoires in COVID-19. Assay used: immunoSEQ multiplex PCR; TCRdb lists only in-frame clones, some missing. The sample lists under 150,000 clones, approximately 81% seen once, with 4% in the top ten. What was sequenced was peripheral blood. Source of these receptors: a woman at least 80 years old with acute or convalescent COVID-19. Both conserved end residues are part of each CDR3. Fields, in order: V gene, CDR3 length, CDR3 protein.

V gene: TRBV7-3; CDR3 length: 14; CDR3 protein: CASSPQGLNTEAFF
V gene: TRBV3-1/TRBV3-2; CDR3 length: 15; CDR3 protein: CASSSLYRGDTEAFF
V gene: TRBV5-5; CDR3 length: 15; CDR3 protein: CASSFSFGVWNEQFF
V gene: TRBV6-1; CDR3 length: 16; CDR3 protein: CASSEPGRGKRDEQFF
V gene: TRBV3-1/TRBV3-2; CDR3 length: 16; CDR3 protein: CASSQESGGNTDTQYF
V gene: TRBV6-5; CDR3 length: 12; CDR3 protein: CASSYSGGEAFF
V gene: TRBV4-3; CDR3 length: 15; CDR3 protein: CASSQKMGGWLEAFF
V gene: TRBV7-8; CDR3 length: 20; CDR3 protein: CASKAGRQGLGIGGANVLTF
V gene: TRBV5-4; CDR3 length: 16; CDR3 protein: CASSPGGGAANEKLFF
V gene: TRBV28; CDR3 length: 17; CDR3 protein: CASIHRRQGRRSNEQYF
V gene: TRBV28; CDR3 length: 18; CDR3 protein: CASSLTSPVSGGAEKLFF
V gene: TRBV5-5; CDR3 length: 14; CDR3 protein: CASSFGQLTGELFF
V gene: TRBV6-5; CDR3 length: 16; CDR3 protein: CASSYSPLAGAIEQYF
V gene: TRBV6-1; CDR3 length: 14; CDR3 protein: CASSEMGQRYGYTF
V gene: TRBV19; CDR3 length: 12; CDR3 protein: CASSRQGYEQYF
V gene: TRBV15; CDR3 length: 15; CDR3 protein: CATSRVRAANTEAFF
V gene: TRBV18; CDR3 length: 14; CDR3 protein: CASSTRQGFYEQYF
V gene: TRBV19; CDR3 length: 13; CDR3 protein: CASSPQGTGGYTF
V gene: TRBV5-8; CDR3 length: 13; CDR3 protein: CASAGTAQETQYF
V gene: TRBV12-3/TRBV12-4; CDR3 length: 12; CDR3 protein: CASSFWGGGYTF
V gene: TRBV6-5; CDR3 length: 13; CDR3 protein: CASRHRGRDEQYF
V gene: TRBV29-1; CDR3 length: 14; CDR3 protein: CSVASGASTDTQYF
V gene: TRBV7-2; CDR3 length: 13; CDR3 protein: CASSLVQNEKLFF
V gene: TRBV9; CDR3 length: 17; CDR3 protein: CASSAPPTGTRPNEQFF
V gene: TRBV7-9; CDR3 length: 16; CDR3 protein: CASSLDLAGANEKLFF
V gene: TRBV7-6; CDR3 length: 15; CDR3 protein: CASSWNHRVDETQYF
V gene: TRBV30; CDR3 length: 12; CDR3 protein: CAWSSGGETQYF
V gene: TRBV7-7; CDR3 length: 14; CDR3 protein: CASSLGGGRETQYF
V gene: TRBV7-2; CDR3 length: 13; CDR3 protein: CASKLAGVAEQFF
V gene: TRBV5-1; CDR3 length: 16; CDR3 protein: CASSLYQGARDTEAFF
V gene: TRBV3-1/TRBV3-2; CDR3 length: 19; CDR3 protein: CASSQGETSGIKITYEQYF
V gene: TRBV3-1/TRBV3-2; CDR3 length: 14; CDR3 protein: CASSPRDRSGELFF
V gene: TRBV6-1; CDR3 length: 14; CDR3 protein: CASSEWGPQGEAFF
V gene: TRBV6-2/TRBV6-3; CDR3 length: 12; CDR3 protein: CASSTRAYEQYF
V gene: TRBV5-1; CDR3 length: 15; CDR3 protein: CASSSRQGGAGELFF
V gene: TRBV9; CDR3 length: 13; CDR3 protein: CASSVQGGTEAFF
V gene: TRBV5-1; CDR3 length: 15; CDR3 protein: CASSLGQGAGETQYF
V gene: TRBV2; CDR3 length: 14; CDR3 protein: CASSEGNPPYEQYF
V gene: TRBV30; CDR3 length: 13; CDR3 protein: CAWSVLGAGEAFF
V gene: TRBV3-1/TRBV3-2; CDR3 length: 17; CDR3 protein: CASSQAGTGLGNTEAFF
V gene: TRBV5-8; CDR3 length: 14; CDR3 protein: CASTPDGGRETQYF